The present T cell receptor beta chain was sequenced within a study of chemoradiotherapy in HPV16-positive cancers. General study findings and limits: Non-HPV-specific T cells did not expand in tumors during treatment, whereas candidate HPV-specific clones and E7-related motifs did.

Assay: immunoSEQ multiplex PCR; the TCRdb copy retains only in-frame clones and omits some. This sample has approximately 3,300 clones, with about 88% found just once. Repeated repertoire sampling spanned the course of chemoradiotherapy. About this clone: No antigen is known for it.

The specimen was tumor tissue, collected from a patient who underwent chemoradiotherapy. This TCR derives from a human donor with HPV-associated anogenital cancer.

In DNA form, the CDR3 reads TGTGCCAGCAGTCGATTAAGGAACACTGAAGCTTTCTTT. This codes for CASSRLRNTEAFF. The chain links TRBV6-9 to TRBJ1-1; D ambiguous. The ends were cut back, 5 bases at V and 1 base at J, with 8 bases in the middle. Per the germline V gene, CDR1 is MNHGY and CDR2 is SVAAGI. The CDR3 runs to 13 residues.